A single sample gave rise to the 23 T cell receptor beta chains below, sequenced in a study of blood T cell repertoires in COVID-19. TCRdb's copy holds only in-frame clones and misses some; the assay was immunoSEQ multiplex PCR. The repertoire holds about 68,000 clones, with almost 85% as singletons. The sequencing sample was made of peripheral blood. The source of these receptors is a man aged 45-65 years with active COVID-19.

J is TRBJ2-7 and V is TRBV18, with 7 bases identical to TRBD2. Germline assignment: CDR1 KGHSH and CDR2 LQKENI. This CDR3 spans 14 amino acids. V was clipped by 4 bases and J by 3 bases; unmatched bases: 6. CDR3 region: CASSRAGTNYEQYF. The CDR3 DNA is TGTGCCAGCTCACGCGCCGGGACTAACTACGAGCAGTACTTC.

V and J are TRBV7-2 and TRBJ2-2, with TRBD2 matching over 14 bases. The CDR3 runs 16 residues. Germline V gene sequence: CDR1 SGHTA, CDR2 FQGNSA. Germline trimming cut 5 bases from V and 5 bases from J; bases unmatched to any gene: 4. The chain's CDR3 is CASSTGTSGRTGELFF. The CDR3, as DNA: TGTGCCAGCAGCACAGGGACTAGCGGGAGAACCGGGGAGCTGTTTTTT.

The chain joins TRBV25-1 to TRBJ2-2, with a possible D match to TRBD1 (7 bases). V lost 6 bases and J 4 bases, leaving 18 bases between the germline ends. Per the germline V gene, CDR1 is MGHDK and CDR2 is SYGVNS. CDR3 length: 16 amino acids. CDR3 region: CASSRIDRDFTGELFF. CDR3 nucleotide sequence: TGTGCCAGCAGCCGGATCGACAGGGACTTCACCGGGGAGCTGTTTTTT. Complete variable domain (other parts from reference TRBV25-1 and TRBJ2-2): EADIYQTPRYLVIGTGKKITLECSQTMGHDKMYWYQQDPGMELHLIHYSYGVNSTEKGDLSSESTVSRIRTEHFPLTLESARPSHTSQYLCASSRIDRDFTGELFFGEGSRLTVL.

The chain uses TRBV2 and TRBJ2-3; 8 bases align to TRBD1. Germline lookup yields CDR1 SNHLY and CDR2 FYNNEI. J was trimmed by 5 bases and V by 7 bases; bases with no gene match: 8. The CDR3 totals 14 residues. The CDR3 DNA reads TGTGCCAGCAACAGACAGGGGAGCCGAGATACGCAGTATTTT. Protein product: CASNRQGSRDTQYF.

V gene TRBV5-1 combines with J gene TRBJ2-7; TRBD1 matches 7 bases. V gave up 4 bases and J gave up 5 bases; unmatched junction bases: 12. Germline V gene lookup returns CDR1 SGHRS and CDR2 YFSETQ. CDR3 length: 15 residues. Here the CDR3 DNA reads TGCGCCAGCAGCCAGCGACAGGGAAGGCGCGACGAGCAGTACTTC. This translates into CASSQRQGRRDEQYF.

As DNA, the CDR3 is TGTGCCAGCAGCAGACTAGCGGGAGGAGAGCAGTTCTTC. Amino acid sequence: CASSRLAGGEQFF. The genes are TRBV7-9 and TRBJ2-1; 13 nucleotides line up with TRBD2. Germline V gene lookup returns CDR1 SEHNR and CDR2 FQNEAQ (reference sequence). CDR3 length: 13 residues. After removal of 5 bases from V and 10 bases from J, the junction contained 2 bases not matched to a gene.

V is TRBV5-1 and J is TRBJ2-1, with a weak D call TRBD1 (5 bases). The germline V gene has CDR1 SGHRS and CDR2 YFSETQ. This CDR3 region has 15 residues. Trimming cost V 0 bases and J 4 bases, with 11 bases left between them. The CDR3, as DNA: TGCGCCAGCAGCTTGGAGGGGAATACGTACAATGAGCAGTTCTTC. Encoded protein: CASSLEGNTYNEQFF. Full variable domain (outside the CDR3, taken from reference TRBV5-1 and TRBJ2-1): KAGVTQTPRYLIKTRGQQVTLSCSPISGHRSVSWYQQTPGQGLQFLFEYFSETQRNKGNFPGRFSGRQFSNSRSEMNVSTLELGDSALYLCASSLEGNTYNEQFFGPGTRLTVL.

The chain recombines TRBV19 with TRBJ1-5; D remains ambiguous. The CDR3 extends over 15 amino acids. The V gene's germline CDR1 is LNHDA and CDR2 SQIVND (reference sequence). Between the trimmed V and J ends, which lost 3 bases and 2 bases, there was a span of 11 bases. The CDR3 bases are TGTGCCAGTAGTATTGCGGGCCGTGGCAATCAGCCCCAGCATTTT. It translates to CASSIAGRGNQPQHF.

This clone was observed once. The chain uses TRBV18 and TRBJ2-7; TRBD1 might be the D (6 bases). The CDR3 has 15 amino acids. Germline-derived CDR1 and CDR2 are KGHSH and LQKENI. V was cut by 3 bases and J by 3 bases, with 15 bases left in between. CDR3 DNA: TGTGCCAGCTCACCGCGCATGGACAGCCGCTACGAGCAGTACTTC. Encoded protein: CASSPRMDSRYEQYF.

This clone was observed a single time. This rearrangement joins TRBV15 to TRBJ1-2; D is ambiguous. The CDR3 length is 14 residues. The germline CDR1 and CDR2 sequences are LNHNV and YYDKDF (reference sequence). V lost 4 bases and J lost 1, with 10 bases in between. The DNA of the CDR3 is TGTGCCACCAGCAACGCTCCAGTTAACTATGGCTACACCTTC. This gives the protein CATSNAPVNYGYTF.

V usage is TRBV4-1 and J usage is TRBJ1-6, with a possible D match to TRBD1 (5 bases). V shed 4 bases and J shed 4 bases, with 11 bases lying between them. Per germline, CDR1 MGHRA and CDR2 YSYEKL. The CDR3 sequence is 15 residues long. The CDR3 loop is CASSPGRQYNSPLHF. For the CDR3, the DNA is TGCGCCAGCAGCCCAGGCAGACAGTATAATTCACCCCTCCACTTT.

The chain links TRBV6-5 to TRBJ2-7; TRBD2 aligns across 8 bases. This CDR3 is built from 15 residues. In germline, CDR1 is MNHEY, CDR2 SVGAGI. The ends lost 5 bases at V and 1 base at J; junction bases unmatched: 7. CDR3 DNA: TGTGCCAGCAGTCAGGCGGCGGGGGGTTCCTACGAGCAGTACTTC. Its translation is CASSQAAGGSYEQYF.

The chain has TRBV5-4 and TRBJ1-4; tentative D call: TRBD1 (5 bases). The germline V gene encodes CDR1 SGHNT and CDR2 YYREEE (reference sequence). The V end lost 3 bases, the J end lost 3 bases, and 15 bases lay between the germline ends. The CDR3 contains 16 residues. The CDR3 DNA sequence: TGTGCCAGCAGCTCTACAGGTGTTGGGCCTAATGAAAAACTGTTTTTT. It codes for CASSSTGVGPNEKLFF.

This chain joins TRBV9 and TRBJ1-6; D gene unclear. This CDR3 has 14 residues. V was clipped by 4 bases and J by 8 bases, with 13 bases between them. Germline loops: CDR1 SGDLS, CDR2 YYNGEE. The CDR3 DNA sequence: TGTGCCAGCAGCCCCGCGGGCCTACATTCACCCCTCCACTTT. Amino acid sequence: CASSPAGLHSPLHF.

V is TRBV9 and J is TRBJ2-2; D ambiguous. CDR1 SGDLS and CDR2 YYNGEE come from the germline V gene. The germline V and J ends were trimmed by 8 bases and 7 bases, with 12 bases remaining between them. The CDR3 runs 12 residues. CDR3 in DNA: TGTGCCAGGATCCGACCGGGCGGGGAGCTGTTTTTT. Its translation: CARIRPGGELFF.

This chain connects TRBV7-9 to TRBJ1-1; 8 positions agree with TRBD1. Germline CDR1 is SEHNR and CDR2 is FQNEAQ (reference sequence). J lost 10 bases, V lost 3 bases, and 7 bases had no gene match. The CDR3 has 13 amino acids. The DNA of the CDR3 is TGTGCCAGCAGCTTGGAGCTAGGACAGGGAGCTTTCTTT. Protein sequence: CASSLELGQGAFF.

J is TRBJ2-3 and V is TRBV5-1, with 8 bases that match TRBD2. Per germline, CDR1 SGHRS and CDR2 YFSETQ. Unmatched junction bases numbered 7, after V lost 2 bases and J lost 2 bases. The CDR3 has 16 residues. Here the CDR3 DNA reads TGCGCCAGCAGCTTAGGGGGACTAGGGGACACAGATACGCAGTATTTT. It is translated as CASSLGGLGDTDTQYF.

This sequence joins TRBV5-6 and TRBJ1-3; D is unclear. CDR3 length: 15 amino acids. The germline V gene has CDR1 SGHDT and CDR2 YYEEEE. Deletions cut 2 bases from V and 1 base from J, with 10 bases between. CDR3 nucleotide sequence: TGTGCCAGCAGCTTTTCACCGGGATCTGGAAACACCATATATTTT. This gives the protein CASSFSPGSGNTIYF.

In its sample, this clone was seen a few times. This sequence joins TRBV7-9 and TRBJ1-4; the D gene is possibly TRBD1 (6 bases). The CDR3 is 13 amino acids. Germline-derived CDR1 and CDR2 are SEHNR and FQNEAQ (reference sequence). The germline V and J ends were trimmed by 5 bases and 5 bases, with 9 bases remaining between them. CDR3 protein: CASSPRGNEKLFF. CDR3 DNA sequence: TGTGCCAGCAGCCCTAGGGGGAATGAAAAACTGTTTTTT.

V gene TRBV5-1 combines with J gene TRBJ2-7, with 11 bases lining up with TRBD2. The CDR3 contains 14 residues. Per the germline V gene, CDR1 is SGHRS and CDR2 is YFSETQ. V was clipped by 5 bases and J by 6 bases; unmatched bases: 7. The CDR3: CASSFSGRASEQYF. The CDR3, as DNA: TGCGCCAGCAGTTTTAGCGGGAGGGCCTCCGAGCAGTACTTC.

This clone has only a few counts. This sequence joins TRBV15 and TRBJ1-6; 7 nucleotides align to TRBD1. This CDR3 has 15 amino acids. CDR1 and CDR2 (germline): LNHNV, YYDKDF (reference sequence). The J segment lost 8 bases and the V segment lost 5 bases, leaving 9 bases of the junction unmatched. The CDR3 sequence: CATSARDRSDSPLHF. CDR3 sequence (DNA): TGTGCCACCAGCGCCCGGGACAGATCGGATTCACCCCTCCACTTT.

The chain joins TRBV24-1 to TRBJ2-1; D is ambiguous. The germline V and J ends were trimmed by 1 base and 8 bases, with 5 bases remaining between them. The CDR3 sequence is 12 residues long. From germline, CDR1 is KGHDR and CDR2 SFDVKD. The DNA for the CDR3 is TGTGCCACCAGTGATTTTAATGATGAGCAGTTCTTC. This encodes CATSDFNDEQFF.

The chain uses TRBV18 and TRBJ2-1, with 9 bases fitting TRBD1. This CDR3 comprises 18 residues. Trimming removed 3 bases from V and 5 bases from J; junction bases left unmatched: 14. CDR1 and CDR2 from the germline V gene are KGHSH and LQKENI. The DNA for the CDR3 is TGTGCCAGCTCACCTTATAAGGACAGGGGTTTTTCCCACAATGAGCAGTTCTTC. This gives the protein CASSPYKDRGFSHNEQFF.